This section outlines one T cell receptor beta chain sequence together with its context. In the authors' workflow: Estimated nucleated cell counts came from reference gene primer amplification. The data were produced by immunoSEQ multiplex PCR, yet TCRdb's version contains in-frame clones alone and is incomplete. D and trimming come from the DNA, and the V and J calls and clone size come from that table. The profile shows hundreds of thousands of clones, over 75% of them singletons. The data were taken from a study of blood T cell repertoires in COVID-19. The CDR3 totals 12 residues. Germline V gene sequence: CDR1 KGHDR, CDR2 SFDVKD. Trimming removed 5 bases from V and 7 bases from J, with 10 bases in between.

The chain has TRBV24-1 and TRBJ1-2; the D is unclear. Specimen: PBMCs or T cells enriched from blood (not recorded which). The sequence derives from a man aged 25 to 40 who had recovered from COVID-19. In DNA form, the CDR3 reads TGTGCCACCAGTGTCGGAGTCGGTGGCTACACCTTC. Amino acid sequence: CATSVGVGGYTF.